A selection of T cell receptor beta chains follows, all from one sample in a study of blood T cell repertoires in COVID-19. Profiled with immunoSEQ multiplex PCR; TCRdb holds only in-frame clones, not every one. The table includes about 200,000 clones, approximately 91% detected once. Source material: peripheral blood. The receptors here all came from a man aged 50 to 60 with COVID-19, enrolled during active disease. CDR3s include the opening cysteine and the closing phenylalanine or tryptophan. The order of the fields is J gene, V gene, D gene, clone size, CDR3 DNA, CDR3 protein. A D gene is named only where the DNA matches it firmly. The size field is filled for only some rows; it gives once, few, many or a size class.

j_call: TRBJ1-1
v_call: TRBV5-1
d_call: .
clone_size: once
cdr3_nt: TGCGCCAGCAGCAAAGGACAGACCACCATGAACACTGAAGCTTTCTTT
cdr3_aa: CASSKGQTTMNTEAFF

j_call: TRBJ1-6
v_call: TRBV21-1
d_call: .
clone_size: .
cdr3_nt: TGTGCCAGCAGCGACACAGGGATCAGCTCCTATAATTCACCCCTCCACTTT
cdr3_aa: CASSDTGISSYNSPLHF

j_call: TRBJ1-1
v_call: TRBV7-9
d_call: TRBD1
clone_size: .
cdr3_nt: TGTGCCAGCAGCTCTGGACAGGGGGTCTTCACTGAAGCTTTCTTT
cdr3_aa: CASSSGQGVFTEAFF

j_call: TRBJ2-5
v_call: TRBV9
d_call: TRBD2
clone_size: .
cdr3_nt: TGTGCCAGCAGCGGCGGGGGGGGGCCCCAAGAGACCCAGTACTTC
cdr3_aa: CASSGGGGPQETQYF

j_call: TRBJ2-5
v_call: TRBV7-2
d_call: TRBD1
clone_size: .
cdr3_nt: TGTGCCAGCAGCTTAGAGGGACAGGGGGCGACAGAGACCCAGTACTTC
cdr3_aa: CASSLEGQGATETQYF

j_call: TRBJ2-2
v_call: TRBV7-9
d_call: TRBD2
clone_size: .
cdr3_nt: TGTGCCAGCAGCCTCTCGGGAGGCACCGGGGAGCTGTTTTTT
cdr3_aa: CASSLSGGTGELFF

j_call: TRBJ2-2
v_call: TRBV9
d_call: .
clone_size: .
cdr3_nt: TGTGCCAGCAGCGTAGCGTTGGAGGGGAGTGGCGGGGAGCTGTTTTTT
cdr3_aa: CASSVALEGSGGELFF

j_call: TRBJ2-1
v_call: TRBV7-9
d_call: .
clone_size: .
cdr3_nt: TGTGCCAGCAGCACCTTCAACGGGGGTTCCTCCAATGAGCAGTTCTTC
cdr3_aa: CASSTFNGGSSNEQFF

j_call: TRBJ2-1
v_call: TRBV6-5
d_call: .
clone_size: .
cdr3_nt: TGTGCCAGCAGTTACTCGTGGAGGGCCTACAATGAGCAGTTCTTC
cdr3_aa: CASSYSWRAYNEQFF

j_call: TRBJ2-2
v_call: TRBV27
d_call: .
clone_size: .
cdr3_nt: TGTGCCAGCAGTCCCCTGGCCCCCAACACCGGGGAGCTGTTTTTT
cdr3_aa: CASSPLAPNTGELFF

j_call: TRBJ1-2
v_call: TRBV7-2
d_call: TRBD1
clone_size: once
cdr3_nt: TGTGCCAGCAGCTTAGACAGGGGGGGCGGCTACACCTTC
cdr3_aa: CASSLDRGGGYTF

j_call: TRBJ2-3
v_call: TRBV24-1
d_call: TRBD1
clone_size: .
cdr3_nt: TGTGCCACCAGTGATTGGGACAGGGGCAGCACAGATACGCAGTATTTT
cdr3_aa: CATSDWDRGSTDTQYF

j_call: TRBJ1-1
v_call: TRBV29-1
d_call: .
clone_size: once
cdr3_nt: TGCAGCGGGGCGAACACTGAAGCTTTCTTT
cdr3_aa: CSGANTEAFF

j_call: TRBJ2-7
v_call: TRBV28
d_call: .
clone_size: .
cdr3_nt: TGTGCCAGCAGTTTACGGAGGGGCCGCTCCTACGAGCAGTACTTC
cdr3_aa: CASSLRRGRSYEQYF